The T cell receptor beta chain described here comes from a study of Graves' ophthalmopathy and Graves' hyperthyroidism. General study points: From stable hyperthyroidism, ophthalmopathy was separated by a 13-signature model with approximately 90% sensitivity and over 70% specificity.

As the template, RNA transcripts were used to amplify TCR beta CDR3 regions. In the first round, RT-PCR was carried out with HTBI primers, and a multiplex PCR formed the second round. In TCRdb, the multiplex PCR reads were re-called with MiXCR into one record per CDR3 protein. The sample lists 200,000 to 250,000 distinct CDR3 sequences, roughly 21% occurring once. Orbital computed tomography and thyroid ultrasound, along with TRAb, serum thyroxine and clinical symptoms, underpinned diagnosis. Of note for this clonotype: The antigen remains undetermined.

V was shortened by 5 bases and J by 1 base, with 21 bases between the two germline ends. The CDR3 is 18 residues long. In germline, CDR1 is DFQATT, CDR2 SNEGSKA (reference sequence). The sample consisted of peripheral blood. The chain recombines TRBV20-1 with TRBJ2-6, with D possibly matching TRBD1 (7 bases). The receptor was isolated from a woman in her fifties or sixties with Graves' ophthalmopathy. Here the CDR3 DNA reads TGCAGTGCTGCCCAGGGGGGAAGCGGAGTTTCTGGGGCCAACGTCCTGACTTTC. Its translation is CSAAQGGSGVSGANVLTF.